This TCR beta chain appears in the sequencing data of a study of cytomegalovirus exposure and HLA in healthy donors. In the PCR, 60 Vbeta and 13 Jbeta primers were used. The data were produced by immunoSEQ multiplex PCR, yet TCRdb's version contains in-frame clones alone and is incomplete. Altogether fewer than 150,000 clones are present, roughly 75% being singletons, with the ten largest covering nearly 7%. V dropped 5 bases and J dropped 0; count of bases not matched to a gene: 5. Per the germline V gene, CDR1 is KGHSH and CDR2 is LQKENI. The length of the CDR3 is 17 residues. The TCR was taken from a man aged 40-49 years in good health and CMV-seropositive. Input material: PBMCs. The gene calls are TRBV18 and TRBJ2-6, with 9 bases lining up with TRBD1. Written as DNA, the CDR3 is TGTGCCAGCTCAGAGGACAGGGGAGTCTCTGGGGCCAACGTCCTGACTTTC. Protein product: CASSEDRGVSGANVLTF. Complete variable domain (other parts from reference TRBV18 and TRBJ2-6): NAGVMQNPRHLVRRRGQEARLRCSPMKGHSHVYWYRQLPEEGLKFMVYLQKENIIDESGMPKERFSAEFPKEGPSILRIQQVVRGDSAAYFCASSEDRGVSGANVLTFGAGSRLTVL.